The 8 T cell receptor beta chains listed next were all sequenced from one sample in a study of liver allograft versus peripheral blood T cells. Study background: Comparisons were made between T cell receptor repertoires found in transplanted livers and those circulating in recipients' peripheral blood.

One entry per CDR3 protein, called by TCRdb with MiXCR from the reads. In the table there are some 1,800 distinct CDR3 sequences, approximately 17% of which are singletons. The receptors were sampled from a human patient who had a liver transplant. The graft donor may account for some of the T cells.

The chain uses TRBV15 and TRBJ2-7; D may correspond to TRBD1 or TRBD2 (6 bases each). This CDR3 has 13 residues. Per germline, CDR1 LNHNV and CDR2 YYDKDF (reference sequence). With 0 bases removed from V and 4 bases from J, the gap between germline ends came to 7 bases. In DNA, the CDR3 is TGTGCCACCAGCAGAGAAGGGGGGTACGAGCAGTACTTC. Its protein is CATSREGGYEQYF.

A note on this clonotype: A read error may explain this, as a much larger clone is one base away. The chain uses TRBV19 and TRBJ1-2; the D is unclear. Germline V gene data show CDR1 as LNHDA and CDR2 as SQIVND (reference sequence). The CDR3 has 17 amino acids. In DNA form, the CDR3 reads TGTGCCAGTAGTGTAGATCATAGATCCTCGGCGGTCTATGGCTACACCTTC. It specifies CASSVDHRSSAVYGYTF.

The chain uses TRBV28 and TRBJ1-1, with D possibly matching TRBD1 (5 bases). CDR3 length equals 15 residues. With 6 bases removed from V and 0 bases from J, the gap between germline ends came to 14 bases. Germline values: CDR1 MDHEN, CDR2 SYDVKM. CDR3 coding DNA: TGTGCCAGCAGCTTTAGTGACAGTGTGAACACTGAAGCTTTCTTT. It specifies CASSFSDSVNTEAFF.

This clonotype is labeled medium-sized. The chain has TRBV11-2 and TRBJ2-7; 11 bases line up with TRBD2. The length of the CDR3 is 16 residues. V gave up 0 bases and J gave up 7 bases; unmatched junction bases: 8. Per germline, CDR1 SGHAT and CDR2 FQNNGV. The CDR3 bases are TGTGCCAGCAGCTTAGATAAACTAGCGGGAGTAGAGGAGCAGTACTTC. Its protein is CASSLDKLAGVEEQYF.

This clonotype is judged large. This rearrangement joins TRBV10-3 to TRBJ1-5; 11 bases map to TRBD1. The CDR3 covers 17 residues. Germline trimming cut 0 bases from V and 4 bases from J; bases unmatched to any gene: 5. Germline-derived CDR1 and CDR2 are ENHRY and SYGVKD. CDR3 in DNA: TGTGCCATCAGTGAGTCTATCCGGGACAGGGGGAATCAGCCCCAGCATTTT. It yields the protein CAISESIRDRGNQPQHF.

This clonotype is medium-sized by share. This chain connects TRBV20-1 to TRBJ1-2; D is possibly TRBD1 (5 bases). The germline gives CDR1 DFQATT, CDR2 SNEGSKA (reference sequence). The length of the CDR3 is 15 residues. The V end lost 6 bases, the J end lost 1 base, and 18 bases lay between the germline ends. The CDR3 nucleotides are TGCAGTGCCCCCTTGGGCGGGACCAATAACTATGGCTACACCTTC. Protein product: CSAPLGGTNNYGYTF.

The CDR3 sequence: CAIGPGTPYSNQPQHF. CDR3 DNA sequence: TGTGCCATCGGACCTGGGACCCCCTATAGCAATCAGCCCCAGCATTTT. The chain joins TRBV10-3 to TRBJ1-5, with D tentatively TRBD1 (5 bases). CDR3 length: 16 amino acids. CDR1 and CDR2 (germline): ENHRY, SYGVKD. The V end was cut by 8 bases, the J end by 0 bases, with 17 bases between.

As concerns this clonotype: This may arise from a read error, as a much more abundant clone is one base away. The chain employs TRBV6-5 and TRBJ1-5; 7 bases are a match to TRBD1. The CDR3 runs 15 residues. The V gene's germline CDR1 is MNHEY and CDR2 SVGAGI. The CDR3 DNA follows: TGTGCCAACAGTTACGTGCAGGGGGACAATCAGCCCCAGCATTTT. Translating it yields CANSYVQGDNQPQHF.